This TCR beta chain was recorded in a study of identical twins. Study results and caveats: Beta clonotypes that were abundant in cord blood contained fewer insertions, a pattern absent from memory repertoires. It was out-of-frame TCR alpha sharing in monozygotic twins that models underestimated. Researchers reported weaker excess twin sharing in beta out-of-frame sequences.

Germline V lookup: CDR1 KGHDR, CDR2 SFDVKD. This CDR3 is built from 13 residues. Between the trimmed V and J ends, which lost 7 bases and 4 bases, there was a span of 12 bases. Each CDR3 protein is one row after TCRdb ran MiXCR on the 5' RACE reads. Here the sample spans about 390,000 distinct CDR3 sequences, 8.5% to 10% being singletons. In the case of this clonotype: Antigen specificity is unknown. This CDR3 is missing its conserved last phenylalanine or tryptophan, likely due to a read error.

J is TRBJ1-1 and V is TRBV24-1, with D possibly TRBD1 on 5 matching bases. Sequencing was performed on naive T cells sorted from blood. The TCR originated in a woman aged 45-65 years in good health. The CDR3 sequence is CATSRAGGTEAFC. As DNA, the CDR3 is TGTGCCACCAGCAGGGCGGGCGGCACTGAAGCTTTCTGT.